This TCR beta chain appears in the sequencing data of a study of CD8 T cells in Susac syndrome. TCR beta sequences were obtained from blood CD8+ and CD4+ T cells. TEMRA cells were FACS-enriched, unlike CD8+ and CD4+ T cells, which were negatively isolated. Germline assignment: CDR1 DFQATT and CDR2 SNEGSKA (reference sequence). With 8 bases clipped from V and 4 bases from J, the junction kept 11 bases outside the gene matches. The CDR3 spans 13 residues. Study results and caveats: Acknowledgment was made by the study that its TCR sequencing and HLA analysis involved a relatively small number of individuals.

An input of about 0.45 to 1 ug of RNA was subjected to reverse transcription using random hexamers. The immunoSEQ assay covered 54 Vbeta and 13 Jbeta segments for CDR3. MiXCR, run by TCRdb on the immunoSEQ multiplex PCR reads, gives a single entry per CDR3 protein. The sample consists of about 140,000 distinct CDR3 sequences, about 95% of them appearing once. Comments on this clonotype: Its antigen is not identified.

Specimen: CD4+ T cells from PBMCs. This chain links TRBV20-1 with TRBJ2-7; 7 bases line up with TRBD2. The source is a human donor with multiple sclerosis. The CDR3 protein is CSLGGGSRYEQYF. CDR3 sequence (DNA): TGCAGTTTAGGTGGCGGGAGTAGATACGAGCAGTACTTC.